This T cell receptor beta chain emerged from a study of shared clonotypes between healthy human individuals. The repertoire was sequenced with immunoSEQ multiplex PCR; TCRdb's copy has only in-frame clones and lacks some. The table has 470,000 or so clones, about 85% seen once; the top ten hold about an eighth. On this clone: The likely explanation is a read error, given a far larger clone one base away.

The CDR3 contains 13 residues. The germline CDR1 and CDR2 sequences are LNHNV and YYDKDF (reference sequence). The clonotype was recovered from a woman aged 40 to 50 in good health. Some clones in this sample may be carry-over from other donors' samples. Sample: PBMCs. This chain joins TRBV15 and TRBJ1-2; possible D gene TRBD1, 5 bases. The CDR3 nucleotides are TGTGCCACCAGTCCTCCGGGACGTTATGGCTACGCCTTC. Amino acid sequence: CATSPPGRYGYAF.